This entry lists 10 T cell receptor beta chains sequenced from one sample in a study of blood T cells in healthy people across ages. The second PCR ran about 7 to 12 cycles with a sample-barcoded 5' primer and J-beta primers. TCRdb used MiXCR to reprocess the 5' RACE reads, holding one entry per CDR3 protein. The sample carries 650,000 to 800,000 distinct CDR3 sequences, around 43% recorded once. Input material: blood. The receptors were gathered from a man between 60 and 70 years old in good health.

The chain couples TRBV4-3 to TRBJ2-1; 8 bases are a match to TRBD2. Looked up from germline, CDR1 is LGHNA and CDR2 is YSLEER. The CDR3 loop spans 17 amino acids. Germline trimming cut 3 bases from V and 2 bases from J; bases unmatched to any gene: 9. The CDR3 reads CASSQARTSSAYNEQFF. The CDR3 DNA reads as TGCGCCAGCAGCCAGGCGAGGACTAGCTCTGCCTACAATGAGCAGTTCTTC.

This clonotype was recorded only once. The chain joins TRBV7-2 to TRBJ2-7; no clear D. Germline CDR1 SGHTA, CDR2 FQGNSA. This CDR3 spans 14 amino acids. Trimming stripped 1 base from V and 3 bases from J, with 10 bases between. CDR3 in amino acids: CASSLEQPGYEQYF. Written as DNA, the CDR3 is TGTGCCAGCAGCTTAGAACAGCCTGGCTACGAGCAGTACTTC.

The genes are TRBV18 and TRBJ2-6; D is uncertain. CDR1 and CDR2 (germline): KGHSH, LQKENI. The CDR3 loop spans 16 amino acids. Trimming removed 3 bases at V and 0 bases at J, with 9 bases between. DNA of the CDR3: TGTGCCAGCTCACCGCCTTTGGGCTCTGGGGCCAACGTCCTGACTTTC. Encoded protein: CASSPPLGSGANVLTF. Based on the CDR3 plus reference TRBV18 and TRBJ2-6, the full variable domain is NAGVMQNPRHLVRRRGQEARLRCSPMKGHSHVYWYRQLPEEGLKFMVYLQKENIIDESGMPKERFSAEFPKEGPSILRIQQVVRGDSAAYFCASSPPLGSGANVLTFGAGSRLTVL.

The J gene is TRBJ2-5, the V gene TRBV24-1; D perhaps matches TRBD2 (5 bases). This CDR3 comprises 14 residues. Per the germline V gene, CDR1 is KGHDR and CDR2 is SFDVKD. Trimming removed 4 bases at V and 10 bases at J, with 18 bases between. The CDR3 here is CATSDSGGVRIQYF. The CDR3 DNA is TGTGCCACCAGTGACTCCGGAGGAGTCAGGATCCAGTACTTC.

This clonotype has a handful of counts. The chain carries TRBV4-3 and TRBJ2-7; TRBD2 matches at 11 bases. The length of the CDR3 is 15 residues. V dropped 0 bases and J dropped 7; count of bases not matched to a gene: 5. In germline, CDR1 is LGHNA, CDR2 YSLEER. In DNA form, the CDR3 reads TGCGCCAGCAGCCAAGATAAACTAGCGGGGGCGGAGCAGTACTTC. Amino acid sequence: CASSQDKLAGAEQYF.

CDR3 sequence (DNA): TGTGCCAGCAGTTTGGACAGGAGTCTCTCCTACGAGCAGTACTTC. This sequence encodes CASSLDRSLSYEQYF. The chain employs TRBV28 and TRBJ2-7; 7 nucleotides line up with TRBD1. The CDR3 has 15 residues. J was trimmed by 0 bases and V by 3 bases; bases with no gene match: 5. Germline V gene sequence: CDR1 MDHEN, CDR2 SYDVKM.

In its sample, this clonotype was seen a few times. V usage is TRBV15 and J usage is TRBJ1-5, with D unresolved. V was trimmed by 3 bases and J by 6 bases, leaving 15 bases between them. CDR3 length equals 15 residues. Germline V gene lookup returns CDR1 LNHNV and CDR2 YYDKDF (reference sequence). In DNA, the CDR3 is TGTGCCACCAGCAGGATCCGACATGGTGTTCAGCCCCAGCATTTT. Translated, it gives CATSRIRHGVQPQHF.

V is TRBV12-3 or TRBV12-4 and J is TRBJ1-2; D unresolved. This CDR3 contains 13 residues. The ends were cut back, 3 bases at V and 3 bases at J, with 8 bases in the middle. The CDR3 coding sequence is TGTGCCAGCAGTTTGGGGATTGACTATGGCTACACCTTC. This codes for CASSLGIDYGYTF.

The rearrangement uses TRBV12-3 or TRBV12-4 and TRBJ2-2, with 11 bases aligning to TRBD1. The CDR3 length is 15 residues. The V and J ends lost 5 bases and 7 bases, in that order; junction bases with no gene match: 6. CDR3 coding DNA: TGTGCCAGCAGTACCGGGACAGGGGGAGACGGGGAGCTGTTTTTT. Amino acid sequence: CASSTGTGGDGELFF.

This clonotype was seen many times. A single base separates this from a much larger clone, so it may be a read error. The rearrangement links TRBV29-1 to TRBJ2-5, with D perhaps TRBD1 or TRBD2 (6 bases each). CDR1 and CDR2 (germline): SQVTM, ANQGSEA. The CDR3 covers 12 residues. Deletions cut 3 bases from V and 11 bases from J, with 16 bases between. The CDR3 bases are TGCAGCGTTGACTGGGGGGCGGGTGAGCAGTACTTC. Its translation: CSVDWGAGEQYF.